Listed here are 10 T cell receptor beta chains from one sample, sequenced in a study of blood T cell repertoires in COVID-19. Sequencing used immunoSEQ multiplex PCR; TCRdb keeps in-frame clones, though not all of them. The sample holds 150,000 to 200,000 clones, 75% to 85% seen once. The material sequenced was PBMCs or T cells enriched from blood (not recorded which). Every receptor here comes from a man aged 40-49 years who had recovered from COVID-19.

The rearrangement uses TRBV9 and TRBJ2-3; TRBD1 might be the D (6 bases). This CDR3 spans 14 amino acids. The V gene's germline CDR1 is SGDLS and CDR2 YYNGEE. Between the trimmed V and J ends, which lost 3 bases and 10 bases, there was a span of 18 bases. The CDR3 spells CASSDTPGEEAQYF. In nucleotides, the CDR3 is TGTGCCAGCAGCGATACCCCAGGGGAAGAGGCGCAGTATTTT.

This chain joins TRBV25-1 and TRBJ2-1; 9 bases map to TRBD2. The junction had 5 bases not matched to a gene; V was cut back by 1 base and J by 4 bases. This CDR3 comprises 16 residues. Germline V gives CDR1 MGHDK, CDR2 SYGVNS. The CDR3 coding sequence is TGTGCCAGCAGTGAATTTGGCGGGGGGGCGTACAATGAGCAGTTCTTC. It codes for CASSEFGGGAYNEQFF.

CDR3 protein: CASSPQGQRYGYTF. CDR3 coding DNA: TGTGCCAGCAGCCCCCAGGGACAGCGCTATGGCTACACCTTC. This chain joins TRBV3-1 (or the pseudogene TRBV3-2) and TRBJ1-2; 7 positions agree with TRBD1. CDR1 is LGHDT, CDR2 YNNKEL, per germline (reference sequence). This CDR3 is built from 14 residues. The J segment lost 4 bases and the V segment lost 4 bases, leaving 6 bases of the junction unmatched.

This chain joins TRBV27 and TRBJ1-2; D might be TRBD1 (6 bases). V was cut by 5 bases and J by 0 bases, with 13 bases left in between. CDR1 is MNHEY, CDR2 SMNVEV, per germline (reference sequence). The CDR3 is 15 residues long. The CDR3 DNA follows: TGTGCCAGCAGTCTCCGTGGACAGCCTAACTATGGCTACACCTTC. Protein product: CASSLRGQPNYGYTF.

DNA of the CDR3: TGCGCCATCCGGGGGGGGGACAGGGACACTGAAGCTTTCTTT. It codes for CAIRGGDRDTEAFF. The chain couples TRBV10-1 to TRBJ1-1; 9 bases fit TRBD1. The germline gives CDR1 WNHNN, CDR2 SYGVQD (reference sequence). V shed 10 bases, J shed 3 bases, and the junction held 9 bases outside the gene matches. This CDR3 region has 14 residues.

This clone appeared once. This rearrangement joins TRBV27 to TRBJ1-5, with D possibly being TRBD1 (5 bases). The CDR3 sequence is 14 residues long. Germline-derived CDR1 and CDR2 are MNHEY and SMNVEV (reference sequence). Between the trimmed V and J ends, which lost 4 bases and 6 bases, there was a span of 13 bases. The CDR3 sequence is CASSWGGDGQPQHF. CDR3 bases: TGTGCCAGCAGTTGGGGGGGGGACGGTCAGCCCCAGCATTTT.

In this sample, this clone turned up a few times. CDR3 in DNA: TGTGCCAGTCTATACTCTGGGGCCAACGTCCTGACTTTC. Amino acid sequence: CASLYSGANVLTF. The genes are TRBV19 and TRBJ2-6; D not resolved. Trimming removed 8 bases from V and 0 bases from J, with 5 bases in between. The CDR3 contains 13 residues. Per germline, CDR1 LNHDA and CDR2 SQIVND (reference sequence).

The chain couples TRBV5-1 to TRBJ1-5; 8 bases are shared with TRBD1. The CDR3 runs 14 residues. Germline values: CDR1 SGHRS, CDR2 YFSETQ. After removal of 4 bases from V and 5 bases from J, the junction contained 5 bases not matched to a gene. The CDR3 here is CASSPQGVDQPQHF. The CDR3 DNA follows: TGCGCCAGCAGCCCACAGGGGGTTGATCAGCCCCAGCATTTT.

V and J are TRBV25-1 and TRBJ2-6, with TRBD2 matching over 9 bases. Germline V gene sequence: CDR1 MGHDK, CDR2 SYGVNS. The CDR3 is 18 residues long. J gave up 0 bases and V 2 bases, and 5 bases lay outside the gene matches. The CDR3 region is CASSEVGTSYSGANVLTF. As DNA, the CDR3 is TGTGCCAGCAGTGAAGTAGGGACTAGCTACTCTGGGGCCAACGTCCTGACTTTC.

The rearrangement joins TRBV30 to TRBJ2-1, with 13 bases matching TRBD2. Per germline, CDR1 GTSNPN and CDR2 SVGIG (reference sequence). J was trimmed by 9 bases and V by 1 base; bases with no gene match: 9. This CDR3 is built from 16 residues. CDR3 region: CAWSGLAGGQGGEQFF. CDR3 nucleotides: TGTGCCTGGAGTGGACTAGCGGGGGGCCAGGGGGGTGAGCAGTTCTTC. Full variable domain (rest looked up from reference TRBV30 and TRBJ2-1): SQTIHQWPATLVQPVGSPLSLECTVEGTSNPNLYWYRQAAGRGLQLLFYSVGIGQISSEVPQNLSASRPQDRQFILSSKKLLLSDSGFYLCAWSGLAGGQGGEQFFGPGTRLTVL.